This TCR beta chain was documented in a study of radiation and T cells in renal cell carcinoma (dated by TCRdb to about 2020). In the study overall: TCR beta sequencing covered 50 to 55 samples in total, comprising some 26 tumors and 27 peripheral blood samples. A total of 4 million to 5 million unique CDR3 nucleotide sequences, encoding some 2,700,000 unique CDR3 amino acid sequences, were found across all 50 or so samples. The last blood draw occurred 4 weeks after radiation, at the same time as nephrectomy. Beyond this particular receptor, the publication reports: An increase in top tumor clonotypes in blood was observed from baseline to 2 weeks post-radiation, followed by contraction by 4 weeks, which was taken to suggest transient expansion of tumor-resident clones. With a single-armed trial design, the study had no way to address how radiation dose or scheduling affects the TCR repertoire. Because pretreatment tumor biopsies were not available, the study could not determine whether clonotypes were already present within the tumor at baseline. Blood repertoire dynamics were not followed beyond 4 weeks after treatment.

What the time point label conveys for this sample: blood 4 weeks post-SBRT, at nephrectomy. The treatment or condition label for this specimen denotes: 15 Gy SBRT to primary tumor, nephrectomy 4 weeks later. Samples came from a clinical trial, in which primary renal cell carcinomas received 15 Gy stereotactic body radiation therapy followed by nephrectomy 4 weeks later. To follow tumor-enriched clonotypes, serial peripheral blood was collected from radiation-treated patients at baseline and at 2 weeks and 4 weeks after SBRT. Every patient's renal cell carcinoma showed clear cell pathology. The QIAamp DNA Blood Mini Kit (Qiagen) was used to prepare genomic DNA for TCR sequencing. Samples were included in the analyses only if all quality control checks were passed. For CDR1 and CDR2, the germline V gene (reference sequence) lists MNHEY and SMNVEV. Unmatched junction bases come to 3, with V trimmed by 5 bases and J by 0 bases. The CDR3 has 14 amino acids, counting the end cysteine and phenylalanine. The entry retains the CDR3 DNA only, 42 bases that are in frame from base 1.

Concerning this clone: Its antigen has not been determined. No much larger clone exists at a distance of one base, and base qualities are not known.

TCR beta libraries were generated from genomic DNA with the immunoSEQ kit, following the manufacturer's recommendations. To prepare libraries, a first multiplex PCR with proprietary primers was run, followed by a second PCR that added unique barcodes, and a bead cleanup was done after each round. Each sample batch included a kit-provided positive control reaction and a negative control reaction. The final libraries were assessed on an Agilent 4200 TapeStation D1000 ScreenTape, pooled by volume, and quantified by qPCR. Sequencing ran on an Illumina NextSeq500 with a MidOutput 150-cycle cartridge, using 156 Read1 and 15 Index1 cycles with kit custom primers. The pooled library was loaded at 1.0 pM with a roughly 20% PhiX control spike-in. Per the authors' processing: Vendor-processed data were analyzed in R, and a clonotype was defined as all T cells sharing the same CDR3 nucleotide sequence. For clone abundance analyses, frequencies were normalized to the 10,000 most abundant clones per sample. Public T cell clones, averaging fewer than five per sample, were removed before analysis. Tumor-enriched and baseline blood-enriched clonotypes were defined by at least a 32-fold difference in abundance between compartments. A beta-binomial differential abundance model was used to identify clonotypes that were expanded or contracted between blood time points. Tumor-blood repertoire similarity was measured with the Baroni-Urbani and Buser coefficient, and groups were compared using two-tailed Wilcoxon tests in R. What TCRdb holds here is the immuneACCESS table cut down to in-frame rearrangements. Part of the clones is not present; checked against another copy, under half of the missing clones reflect an unresolved V gene, and the others are unexplained. That table supplies the V and J calls and clone size; D and trimming were determined from the DNA. In all, the sample holds tens of thousands of clones, and around four fifths of those were seen once. The ten largest clones take up around 9.4% of the sample.

The TCR was taken from a man aged 50 to 60 with renal cell carcinoma. This chain is built from TRBV27 and TRBJ1-2; 7 of the junction bases match TRBD1. Here the sequenced sample was blood, taken from a patient whose treatment included radiotherapy and nephrectomy. In nucleotides, the sequence is TGTGCCAGCAGTCCAGGGGGGTCTAACTATGGCTACACCTTC. The encoded protein is CASSPGGSNYGYTF.